Below, one T cell receptor (beta chain) is given with its context. Its antigen remains unknown. The record originates from a study of cytomegalovirus exposure and HLA in healthy donors. Study-wide context: A subsequent analysis reported that the 100 to 150 validation repertoires were produced on the same platform that had also been used for the roughly 700 first-cohort repertoires.

Findings of the study overall: In vitro experiments confirmed that three CMV-associated chains were specific for CMV antigens. Cytomegalovirus-associated TCR beta chains were listed, numbering 150 to 200.

Clones were sequenced by immunoSEQ multiplex PCR, and TCRdb holds only the in-frame ones, with some missing. The table lists about 110,000 clones, around 83% of them singletons. Germline CDR1 MDHEN, CDR2 SYDVKM. Trimming removed 4 bases from V and 1 base from J, with 13 bases in between. CDR3 length: 15 residues. The clonotype comes from a young woman in good health and CMV-seropositive. Material for sequencing was PBMCs. J is TRBJ2-5 and V is TRBV28; a possible D gene is TRBD2 (6 bases). The CDR3 region has the DNA TGTGCCAGCAGTTCCTCCAGGCGGGGCCAAGAGACCCAGTACTTC. Its translation is CASSSSRRGQETQYF.